One and the same sample provided the 25 T cell receptor beta chains below, sequenced in a study of CD8+CD57+ T cells in acquired aplastic anemia. Genomic DNA, the template, was used for profiling of the TCR beta VDJ and CDR3. TCRdb recomputed calls from the reads with MiXCR, one row per CDR3 protein. This table holds 300,000 or so distinct CDR3 sequences, 56% found once. Previously, flow cytometry had revealed CD8+CD57+ cell expansion in the patients chosen for sequencing. Sequenced sample: sorted CD4+, CD8+, or CD8+CD57+ T cells (not recorded which) from PBMCs. Receptors originate from a human donor with aplastic anemia.

This clonotype turned up a few times. Here the CDR3 reads CASSLARGDSRGQYF. CDR3 DNA: TGTGCCAGCAGCTTAGCGCGGGGTGACTCCAGAGGGCAGTACTTC. The chain recombines TRBV7-3 with TRBJ2-7; perhaps TRBD2 as D (6 bases). Per the germline V gene, CDR1 is SGHTA and CDR2 is FQGTGA. The CDR3 is made up of 15 amino acids. V was clipped by 2 bases and J by 9 bases, with 20 bases between them.

The gene calls are TRBV29-1 and TRBJ2-7; no definite D call. Trimming removed 2 bases at V and 8 bases at J, with 19 bases between. Germline lookup yields CDR1 SQVTM and CDR2 ANQGSEA. The CDR3 totals 14 residues. DNA of the CDR3: TGCAGCGTTGAAAGTCGTCAGCTCCTCGGAAAGCAGTACTTC. Translation gives CSVESRQLLGKQYF.

This clonotype was seen a few times. The chain couples TRBV7-8 to TRBJ1-6; D is ambiguous. Germline CDR1 reads SGHVS; CDR2 reads FQNEAQ. The CDR3 loop spans 12 amino acids. Deletions cut 7 bases from V and 6 bases from J, with 7 bases between. The CDR3 here is CASNSGNSPLHF. The CDR3 DNA reads TGTGCCAGCAACTCCGGTAATTCACCCCTCCACTTT.

Comment on this clonotype: Possible read error: a much larger clone is one base away. V usage is TRBV6-2 or TRBV6-3 and J usage is TRBJ1-4; D remains ambiguous. This CDR3 is 14 amino acids long. Germline V gene sequence: CDR1 MNHEY, CDR2 SVGEGT. Trimming pared 8 bases from V and 10 bases from J, leaving 20 bases between. The CDR3 loop is CASAVGPRHGKLFF. The CDR3 region has the DNA TGTGCCAGCGCCGTGGGTCCCCGGCACGGAAAACTGTTTTTT.

Concerning this clonotype: One junction end does not reproduce the germline sequence, and a read error may be involved. The genes are TRBV10-3 and TRBJ2-2, with 7 bases matching TRBD2. The CDR3 is 17 residues long. Per germline, CDR1 ENHRY and CDR2 SYGVKD. The CDR3 DNA reads TGTGCCAGCAGTTTGGCCGGGCTAGCGGAACCCACCGGGGAGCTGTTTTTT. This codes for CASSLAGLAEPTGELFF.

This clonotype was observed many times. V gene TRBV20-1 combines with J gene TRBJ1-2, with D tentatively TRBD1 (6 bases). The V gene's germline CDR1 is DFQATT and CDR2 SNEGSKA (reference sequence). CDR3 size: 13 residues. V dropped 5 bases and J dropped 3 bases, with 13 bases sitting between them. CDR3 protein: CSAPTGVDYGYTF. CDR3 nucleotides: TGCAGTGCTCCGACAGGAGTTGACTATGGCTACACCTTC.

The rearrangement joins TRBV18 to TRBJ2-5; D unresolved. V was pared by 3 bases and J by 2 bases, with 10 bases between. In germline, CDR1 is KGHSH, CDR2 LQKENI. The CDR3 totals 14 residues. The CDR3 coding sequence is TGTGCCAGCTCACCCCCCCTTCTTCAAGAGACCCAGTACTTC. Amino acids: CASSPPLLQETQYF.

V is TRBV11-2 and J is TRBJ2-5; 11 nucleotides match TRBD2. V dropped 5 bases and J dropped 1; count of bases not matched to a gene: 6. Germline assignment: CDR1 SGHAT and CDR2 FQNNGV. This CDR3 has 16 residues. The CDR3 DNA is TGTGCCAGCAGCATACTAGCGGGAGAGGTCCAAGAGACCCAGTACTTC. Amino acid sequence: CASSILAGEVQETQYF.

This clonotype was recorded many times. This chain links TRBV10-3 with TRBJ1-2, with TRBD1 as a possible D gene (5 bases). Germline CDR1 ENHRY, CDR2 SYGVKD. V was trimmed by 5 bases and J by 6 bases, leaving 13 bases between them. The CDR3 has 13 residues. Written as DNA, the CDR3 is TGTGCCATCAGTAGCAGGGCTGAGGATGGCTACACCTTC. Protein product: CAISSRAEDGYTF.

This clonotype was seen ten or more times. The chain has TRBV20-1 and TRBJ1-5; D possibly corresponds to TRBD1 (6 bases). Germline V gene data show CDR1 as DFQATT and CDR2 as SNEGSKA (reference sequence). The CDR3 consists of 14 residues. The V end was cut by 6 bases, the J end by 4 bases, with 16 bases between. The CDR3: CSAALTGKNQPQHF. In nucleotides, the CDR3 is TGCAGTGCCGCCCTGACAGGAAAAAATCAGCCCCAGCATTTT.

This clonotype appeared once. The chain recombines TRBV6-1 with TRBJ2-2; D is unresolved. This CDR3 spans 14 amino acids. V was trimmed by 2 bases and J by 2 bases, leaving 6 bases between them. Germline values: CDR1 MNHNS, CDR2 SASEGT. This chain's CDR3 is CASSEWGNTGELFF. In DNA, the CDR3 is TGTGCCAGCAGTGAATGGGGTAACACCGGGGAGCTGTTTTTT.

This clonotype was seen only a few times. J is TRBJ2-7 and V is TRBV7-9; TRBD2 aligns across 9 bases. Germline V gives CDR1 SEHNR, CDR2 FQNEAQ (reference sequence). The CDR3 sequence is 16 residues long. Unmatched junction bases numbered 7, after V lost 2 bases and J lost 2 bases. DNA of the CDR3: TGTGCCAGCAGCTTACTGTCGGCTAGCGGGGCCTACGAGCAGTACTTC. Protein product: CASSLLSASGAYEQYF.

The rearrangement links TRBV7-9 to TRBJ2-2; D is tentatively TRBD1 or TRBD2 (5 bases each). This CDR3 has 16 amino acids. V lost 5 bases and J lost 2, with 15 bases in between. From germline, CDR1 is SEHNR and CDR2 FQNEAQ (reference sequence). For the CDR3, the DNA is TGTGCCAGCAGCGTAGGTGCCGGGACCAACACCGGGGAGCTGTTTTTT. Its translation is CASSVGAGTNTGELFF.

This clonotype has just a few counts. The rearrangement links TRBV9 to TRBJ2-7, with 10 bases lining up with TRBD1. CDR3 length: 15 amino acids. Germline V gene data show CDR1 as SGDLS and CDR2 as YYNGEE. V dropped 3 bases and J dropped 7; count of bases not matched to a gene: 10. The CDR3 here is CASSGGSGTGEEQYF. CDR3 DNA: TGTGCCAGCAGCGGGGGCTCCGGGACAGGGGAGGAGCAGTACTTC.

With respect to this clonotype: One end of the junction fails to match germline, which may point to a read error. V usage is TRBV10-1 and J usage is TRBJ1-2; 12 positions agree with TRBD1. CDR3 length: 15 residues. Per the germline V gene, CDR1 is WNHNN and CDR2 is SYGVQD (reference sequence). The CDR3 protein is CASSIGTGGGYGYTF. The CDR3 DNA is TGTGCCAGTAGTATTGGGACAGGGGGCGGATATGGCTACACCTTC.

This clonotype was detected a few times. V usage is TRBV4-3 and J usage is TRBJ2-7, with D possibly called TRBD1 or TRBD2 (5 bases each). The CDR3 runs to 12 residues. Between the trimmed V and J ends, which lost 0 bases and 6 bases, there was a span of 6 bases. Germline V gene lookup returns CDR1 LGHNA and CDR2 YSLEER. In nucleotides, the CDR3 is TGCGCCAGCAGCCAAGATGGGACCGAGCAGTACTTC. It encodes CASSQDGTEQYF.

With regard to this clonotype: At one of its ends the junction is not consistent with the germline gene, which may arise from a read error. The chain links TRBV15 to TRBJ1-4; 9 nucleotides align to TRBD1. Germline CDR1 LNHNV, CDR2 YYDKDF (reference sequence). The CDR3 spans 16 residues. CDR3 in DNA: TGTGCCACCGGCAGAGTCGGGACAGGGTGGAATGAAAAACTGTTTTTT. Residues: CATGRVGTGWNEKLFF.

This chain uses TRBV7-8 with TRBJ2-3; no definite D call. This CDR3 is 13 amino acids long. Germline loops: CDR1 SGHVS, CDR2 FQNEAQ. Trimming took 1 base from V and 7 from J, leaving 9 bases between them. This CDR3 reads CASSLESLYTQYF. The CDR3 DNA is TGTGCCAGCAGCTTAGAATCCCTCTATACGCAGTATTTT.

The chain has TRBV20-1 and TRBJ2-2; D is unresolved. There are 14 residues in the CDR3. Germline CDR1 reads DFQATT; CDR2 reads SNEGSKA (reference sequence). V lost 4 bases to trimming and J lost 0 bases, with 9 bases between them. CDR3 residues: CSAKLGTNTGELFF. The DNA for the CDR3 is TGCAGTGCTAAGCTAGGGACGAACACCGGGGAGCTGTTTTTT.

This clonotype was seen many times. J is TRBJ2-1 and V is TRBV10-2, with 9 positions matching TRBD2. The CDR3 runs 16 residues. From germline, CDR1 is WSHSY and CDR2 SAAADI. With 6 bases clipped from V and 2 bases from J, the junction kept 8 bases outside the gene matches. The CDR3 DNA sequence: TGCGCCAGCAGCTATTTAGCGGGAGCAACCTACAATGAGCAGTTCTTC. It translates to CASSYLAGATYNEQFF.

This clonotype has ten or more counts. The chain couples TRBV9 to TRBJ2-1; 10 bases align to TRBD2. The germline V gene encodes CDR1 SGDLS and CDR2 YYNGEE. The CDR3 runs to 18 residues. The trim removed 0 bases at V and 6 bases at J, leaving 12 bases unmatched. The CDR3 protein is CASSVASGRGVAGNEQFF. DNA for the CDR3: TGTGCCAGCAGCGTAGCTAGCGGGAGAGGCGTAGCGGGCAATGAGCAGTTCTTC. The whole variable domain, remainder taken from reference TRBV9 and TRBJ2-1, is DSGVTQTPKHLITATGQRVTLRCSPRSGDLSVYWYQQSLDQGLQFLIQYYNGEERAKGNILERFSAQQFPDLHSELNLSSLELGDSALYFCASSVASGRGVAGNEQFFGPGTRLTVL.

V gene TRBV10-1 combines with J gene TRBJ1-1; possibly TRBD1 for D (5 bases). The germline V gene has CDR1 WNHNN and CDR2 SYGVQD (reference sequence). This CDR3 has 13 residues. V shed 3 bases and J shed 11 bases, with 16 bases lying between them. The CDR3 DNA reads TGCGCCAGCAGTGAACTTTTTGGGACGGTGGCTTTCTTT. Translating gives CASSELFGTVAFF.

The chain has TRBV19 and TRBJ2-7; TRBD1 might be the D (7 bases). The V gene lost 9 bases and the J gene lost 2 bases, with 11 bases spanning the gap. The CDR3 has 12 amino acids. Germline assignment: CDR1 LNHDA and CDR2 SQIVND (reference sequence). The CDR3 is CASSGGTYEQYF. In DNA, the CDR3 is TGTGCCAGCTCAGGGGGGACCTACGAGCAGTACTTC.

V gene TRBV19 combines with J gene TRBJ2-3; D may be TRBD2 (6 bases). This CDR3 spans 15 amino acids. With 3 bases removed from V and 3 bases from J, the gap between germline ends came to 13 bases. Germline V gives CDR1 LNHDA, CDR2 SQIVND (reference sequence). In nucleotides, the CDR3 is TGTGCCAGTAGTATTCTAGCGACCAAAACAGATACGCAGTATTTT. Protein product: CASSILATKTDTQYF. Full variable domain (rest looked up from reference TRBV19 and TRBJ2-3): DGGITQSPKYLFRKEGQNVTLSCEQNLNHDAMYWYRQDPGQGLRLIYYSQIVNDFQKGDIAEGYSVSREKKESFPLTVTSAQKNPTAFYLCASSILATKTDTQYFGPGTRLTVL.

The table lists this clonotype with a count of one. The rearrangement uses TRBV7-9 and TRBJ1-3; D may be TRBD1 (5 bases). V was shortened by 0 bases and J by 1 base, with 10 bases between the two germline ends. The V gene's germline CDR1 is SEHNR and CDR2 FQNEAQ (reference sequence). The length of the CDR3 is 16 residues. The CDR3 loop is CASSLAGGSSGNTIYF. CDR3 sequence (DNA): TGTGCCAGCAGCTTAGCCGGGGGAAGTTCTGGAAACACCATATATTTT. Supplemented by reference TRBV7-9 and TRBJ1-3, the full variable domain reads DTGVSQNPRHKITKRGQNVTFRCDPISEHNRLYWYRQTLGQGPEFLTYFQNEAQLEKSRLLSDRFSAERPKGSFSTLEIQRTEQGDSAMYLCASSLAGGSSGNTIYFGEGSWLTVV.